The clone carrying this T cell receptor (beta chain) was recorded a few times. This CDR3 is built from 13 residues. With V trimmed by 9 bases and J by 4 bases, 4 bases remained unmatched. Germline values: CDR1 LNHDA, CDR2 SQIVND (reference sequence). TCRdb re-called the 5' RACE reads with MiXCR, one entry per CDR3 protein. The table lists about 240,000 distinct CDR3 sequences, 10% to 13% of them singletons, with approximately 9.1% in the top ten. The sample belongs to a study of identical twins. The chain is built from TRBV19 and TRBJ2-5; 11 bases fit TRBD1. Input material: memory T cells sorted from blood. This TCR was sampled from a man over 45 in good health. The DNA for the CDR3 is TGTGCCAGCGGACAGGGGGCGGCAGAGACCCAGTACTTC. Residues: CASGQGAAETQYF.